A selection of T cell receptor beta chains follows, all from one sample in a study of blood T cell repertoires in COVID-19. Profiled with immunoSEQ multiplex PCR; TCRdb holds only in-frame clones, not every one. This sample has more than 150,000 clones, with roughly nine tenths found just once. Source material: peripheral blood. These receptors all stem from a man between 65 and 79 years old with active or convalescent COVID-19. Both conserved end residues are part of each CDR3. Fields, in order: V gene, J gene, clone size, D gene, CDR3 DNA, CDR3 protein. A D gene is named only where the DNA matches it firmly. Some rows mark clone size as missing; the rest say once, few, many or name a class of expanded clone.

>TRBV7-9|TRBJ2-3|-|-
TGTGCCAGCAGCTTGGACAGTAGCACAGATACGCAGTATTTT
CASSLDSSTDTQYF
>TRBV19|TRBJ1-3|-|-
TGTGCCAGTATAGGAGGGAAAGACCCTTGGTCCGGAAACACCATATATTTT
CASIGGKDPWSGNTIYF
>TRBV14|TRBJ2-7|-|-
TGTGCCAGCAGTCGAGCAGCGTATTCCTACGAGCAGTACTTC
CASSRAAYSYEQYF
>TRBV5-1|TRBJ2-4|-|TRBD2
TGCGCCAGCAGCCCCGGGACTAGCAAAAACATTCAGTACTTC
CASSPGTSKNIQYF
>TRBV28|TRBJ2-2|-|TRBD1
TGTGCCAGCAGACACCACACAGGGGGTGGCACCGGGGAGCTGTTTTTT
CASRHHTGGGTGELFF
>TRBV6-6|TRBJ1-1|-|-
TGTGCCACCACTCGCCGGGGGGCCCCGGCCCCCATGAACACTGAAGCTTTCTTT
CATTRRGAPAPMNTEAFF
>TRBV4-3|TRBJ1-1|-|-
TGCGCCAGCAGCCTAGGGGCAATGGGGCTGACTGAAGCTTTCTTT
CASSLGAMGLTEAFF
>TRBV4-1|TRBJ1-5|few|-
TGCGCCAGCAGCCAAGATTTGGGCGGGGATCGCAATCAGCCCCAGCATTTT
CASSQDLGGDRNQPQHF
>TRBV27|TRBJ2-7|-|TRBD1
TGTGCCAGCAGTTTTTCCGCATATCGAGGGGGGACAGGGTTCTACGAGCAGTACTTC
CASSFSAYRGGTGFYEQYF
>TRBV6-5|TRBJ1-5|-|-
TGTGCCAGCAGTCGTGACACCCTCGGTCAGCCCCAGCATTTT
CASSRDTLGQPQHF
>TRBV5-1|TRBJ2-1|once|-
TGCGCCAGCAGCTCCAGGTCGATTGAGCAGTTCTTC
CASSSRSIEQFF
>TRBV6-5|TRBJ2-6|few|-
TGTGCCAGCACCCTCACCCAACTCGGGGCCAACGTCCTGACTTTC
CASTLTQLGANVLTF
>TRBV2|TRBJ1-4|-|TRBD1
TGTGCCAGCAGTGGCCGGGACAGTAGCAATGAAAAACTGTTTTTT
CASSGRDSSNEKLFF
>TRBV29-1|TRBJ1-2|once|TRBD1
TGCAGCGTTGCCACTGACAGGGTAAACTATGGCTACACCTTC
CSVATDRVNYGYTF
>TRBV7-9|TRBJ2-7|-|TRBD1
TGTGCCAGCAGCGGGACCCGGGACAGCAACTACGAGCAGTACTTC
CASSGTRDSNYEQYF
>TRBV19|TRBJ2-2|-|-
TGTGCCAGTAGTAGACAGATAAGGACCGGGGAGCTGTTTTTT
CASSRQIRTGELFF
>TRBV7-8|TRBJ2-7|-|-
TGTGCCAGCAGCTTAACAGGGCTCTCCTACGAGCAGTACTTC
CASSLTGLSYEQYF
>TRBV24-1|TRBJ1-1|-|TRBD1
TGTGCCACCAGTGGCCACACCGGGACAGGGGGCACTGAAGCTTTCTTT
CATSGHTGTGGTEAFF
>TRBV7-9|TRBJ1-4|many|-
TGTGCCAGCAGCGAAGGAGGGGTGATTAGGGAAAAACTGTTTTTT
CASSEGGVIREKLFF
>TRBV5-1|TRBJ1-4|-|-
TGCGCCAGCAGCCTCACAGGACCAACTAATGAAAAACTGTTTTTT
CASSLTGPTNEKLFF
>TRBV3-1/TRBV3-2|TRBJ1-1|medium-sized|-
TGTGCCAGCAGCCAGGCTGGAGGGAGGTGGGCTTTCTTT
CASSQAGGRWAFF
>TRBV28|TRBJ1-1|-|-
TGTGCCAGCAGTCCCCCTAACCAAGCGGCTGAAGCTTTCTTT
CASSPPNQAAEAFF
>TRBV2|TRBJ1-4|-|TRBD1
TGTGCCAGCAGTCCCTGGACAGGCCCGGTTGAAAAACTGTTTTTT
CASSPWTGPVEKLFF
>TRBV28|TRBJ1-2|-|-
TGTGCCAGCACCCCCCCTGGGGGACTTGGTGGTGGCTACACCTTC
CASTPPGGLGGGYTF
>TRBV6-5|TRBJ1-1|-|-
TGTGCCAGCAGTTACTCCCAGGGTTTTGAAGCTTTCTTT
CASSYSQGFEAFF
>TRBV10-1|TRBJ2-1|-|-
TGCGCCAGCAGCCCGAAGGGAGTTAGGGCCTACAATGAGCAGTTCTTC
CASSPKGVRAYNEQFF
>TRBV7-8|TRBJ2-4|-|-
TGTGCCAGCAGCTTAGTAGGGACTTGGGGGAGAGAAAACATTCAGTACTTC
CASSLVGTWGRENIQYF
>TRBV19|TRBJ2-7|-|TRBD2
TGTGCCAGTAGTTCCCGAACGACGGGACTTCGGGAGGACGAGCAGTACTTC
CASSSRTTGLREDEQYF
>TRBV19|TRBJ1-4|once|-
TGTGCCAGTAGTAACTCCGCCGCAACTAATGAAAAACTGTTTTTT
CASSNSAATNEKLFF
>TRBV18|TRBJ2-7|few|-
TGTGCCAGCTCACCGCCGGGAGCCGGCAAGGAGCAGTACTTC
CASSPPGAGKEQYF
>TRBV6-1|TRBJ1-1|-|-
TGTGCCAGCAGTGAATATGGAGGAACGAACACTGAAGCTTTCTTT
CASSEYGGTNTEAFF
>TRBV5-5|TRBJ1-6|-|TRBD1
TGTGCCAGCAGCTGGGGACAGGTCTCATATAATTCACCCCTCCACTTT
CASSWGQVSYNSPLHF
>TRBV7-9|TRBJ1-1|-|-
TGTGCCAGCAACCCTCGGGGGGGGCTGAACACTGAAGCTTTCTTT
CASNPRGGLNTEAFF
>TRBV16|TRBJ2-4|-|-
TGTGCCAGCAGTCGGATCGTTAGGCTAGAGAGCGGGAACATTCAGTACTTC
CASSRIVRLESGNIQYF
>TRBV28|TRBJ1-6|-|-
TGTGCCAGCAGTTTCCGCTATAATTCACCCCTCCACTTT
CASSFRYNSPLHF
>TRBV9|TRBJ2-3|-|-
TGTGCCAGCAGCGTAGGGGGCAGTCAGCGAAATACGCAGTATTTT
CASSVGGSQRNTQYF
>TRBV6-5|TRBJ1-1|-|TRBD1
TGTGCCAGCAGTTACTCAAACAGGGGGAACACTGAAGCTTTCTTT
CASSYSNRGNTEAFF
>TRBV11-2|TRBJ2-1|-|-
TGTGCCAGCAGCCAAGGGACTTTCACCTACAATGAGCAGTTCTTC
CASSQGTFTYNEQFF
>TRBV5-1|TRBJ1-4|-|-
TGCGCCAGCAGCTTGGGTCCGGCTAATGAAAAACTGTTTTTT
CASSLGPANEKLFF
>TRBV5-1|TRBJ1-1|-|TRBD1
TGCGCCAGCAGCTTGGCGGACAGGGCTAACACTGAAGCTTTCTTT
CASSLADRANTEAFF
>TRBV30|TRBJ1-1|once|-
TGTGCCTGGAGTGTTGAGGTTATGAACACTGAAGCTTTCTTT
CAWSVEVMNTEAFF
>TRBV5-1|TRBJ1-1|-|-
TGCGCCAGCAGCTGGGGAGGGGGGAAGACTGAAGCTTTCTTT
CASSWGGGKTEAFF
>TRBV5-1|TRBJ2-2|many|TRBD1
TGCGCCAGCAGCTCAGGTGGGACAGGGAACACCGGGGAGCTGTTTTTT
CASSSGGTGNTGELFF
>TRBV6-5|TRBJ1-3|once|TRBD1
TGTGCCAGCAGTACTTGGACAGGGGCTGGAAACACCATATATTTT
CASSTWTGAGNTIYF
>TRBV19|TRBJ1-5|-|-
TGTGCCAGTGGACAGCGGGGTCAGCCCCAGCATTTT
CASGQRGQPQHF
>TRBV6-6|TRBJ2-5|-|TRBD2
TGTGCCAGCAGTCCACTAGCGGGAGGGCTGGGACAAGAGACCCAGTACTTC
CASSPLAGGLGQETQYF
>TRBV15|TRBJ1-2|-|-
TGTGCCACCAGCAGAGATCTATGGCAGGGGGGCTACACCTTC
CATSRDLWQGGYTF
>TRBV15|TRBJ1-5|-|-
TGTGCCACCAGCAGAGAGACACTGAGCAATCAGCCCCAGCATTTT
CATSRETLSNQPQHF
>TRBV5-4|TRBJ2-3|-|-
TGTGCCAGCAGCCCCAGGCCAACAGATACGCAGTATTTT
CASSPRPTDTQYF
>TRBV24-1|TRBJ2-7|-|-
TGTGCCACCAGTGATGGGGGCCTCTCCTACGAGCAGTACTTC
CATSDGGLSYEQYF
>TRBV6-2/TRBV6-3|TRBJ1-1|-|TRBD1
TGTGCCAGCAGTTACATTTGGACAGGCCTTACATTTCCGTTT
CASSYIWTGLTFPF
>TRBV7-2|TRBJ1-2|-|TRBD1
TGTGCCAGCAGCCCGGGGGACAGATCTATATATGGCTACACCTTC
CASSPGDRSIYGYTF
>TRBV11-2|TRBJ2-7|-|-
TGTGCCAGCAGCTCCCCCGGTTACGAGCAGTACTTC
CASSSPGYEQYF
>TRBV7-3|TRBJ2-7|few|-
TGTGCCAGCAGCCTAGACCAGCTAAGGGAGCAGTACTTC
CASSLDQLREQYF
>TRBV29-1|TRBJ2-7|few|TRBD2
TGCAGCGTTGCCGGGACTAGCGGGATTACCTACTACGAGCAGTACTTC
CSVAGTSGITYYEQYF
>TRBV7-2|TRBJ1-4|-|-
TGTGCCAGCAGCGCCGGGACACTATATGAAAAACTGTTTTTT
CASSAGTLYEKLFF
>TRBV13|TRBJ1-5|-|-
TGTGCCAGCAGCTCCTCGATGGATCGGGGCAATCAGCCCCAGCATTTT
CASSSSMDRGNQPQHF